These 29 T cell receptor beta chains share one sample of origin, sequenced in a study of cytomegalovirus exposure and HLA in healthy donors. PCR was performed using 60 Vbeta and 13 Jbeta primers. The assay was immunoSEQ multiplex PCR, and TCRdb's table has in-frame clones only and misses some. The sample contains 75,000 to 95,000 clones, nearly 80% of which appear only once. The source material was PBMCs. The receptors here all came from a middle-aged woman in good health and CMV-seropositive.

The CDR3 here is CASSLLGSSYEQYF. CDR3 DNA: TGTGCCAGCAGCTTACTCGGTAGCTCCTACGAGCAGTACTTC. The chain recombines TRBV7-9 with TRBJ2-7; D not certain. The CDR3 is 14 amino acids. The V gene lost 2 bases and the J gene lost 0 bases, with 8 bases spanning the gap. CDR1 is SEHNR, CDR2 FQNEAQ, per germline (reference sequence).

The rearrangement joins TRBV7-2 to TRBJ1-2; possible D gene TRBD1, 5 bases. CDR1 is SGHTA, CDR2 FQGNSA, per germline. The CDR3 totals 14 residues. The V gene lost 4 bases and the J gene lost 7 bases, with 16 bases spanning the gap. CDR3: CASSSHPSQGGYTF. The DNA for the CDR3 is TGTGCCAGCAGCTCCCATCCCAGTCAGGGTGGCTACACCTTC.

The rearrangement joins TRBV6-4 to TRBJ2-1, with 9 bases lining up with TRBD1. This CDR3 is built from 15 residues. The V segment lost 7 bases and the J segment 8 bases; nucleotides outside the gene matches: 12. Germline CDR1 MRHNA, CDR2 SNTAGT. The CDR3 region is CASNVNRDRAHEQFF. The CDR3 bases are TGTGCCAGCAACGTAAACCGGGACAGGGCCCATGAGCAGTTCTTC.

This clone was detected a few times. The chain recombines TRBV5-6 with TRBJ2-3, with TRBD2 identical over 7 bases. The V gene's germline CDR1 is SGHDT and CDR2 YYEEEE. V gave up 3 bases and J gave up 1 base; unmatched junction bases: 5. This CDR3 is 15 amino acids long. CDR3 in DNA: TGTGCCAGCAGCTCGTACAGCGGGGGCACAGATACGCAGTATTTT. It is translated as CASSSYSGGTDTQYF. The full variable domain, its missing parts supplied by reference TRBV5-6 and TRBJ2-3, is DAGVTQSPTHLIKTRGQQVTLRCSPKSGHDTVSWYQQALGQGPQFIFQYYEEEERQRGNFPDRFSGHQFPNYSSELNVNALLLGDSALYLCASSSYSGGTDTQYFGPGTRLTVL.

This clone was detected once. The chain combines TRBV13 with TRBJ2-7, with TRBD2 matching over 9 bases. The ends lost 5 bases at V and 7 bases at J; junction bases unmatched: 12. Germline CDR1 PRHDT, CDR2 FYEKMQ (reference sequence). The CDR3 length is 15 residues. The CDR3 region is CASSTAFAGGGEQYF. Here the CDR3 DNA reads TGTGCCAGCAGCACGGCCTTTGCGGGAGGGGGGGAGCAGTACTTC. The full variable domain, in which reference TRBV13 and TRBJ2-7 provide the parts outside the CDR3, is AAGVIQSPRHLIKEKRETATLKCYPIPRHDTVYWYQQGPGQDPQFLISFYEKMQSDKGSIPDRFSAQQFSDYHSELNMSSLELGDSALYFCASSTAFAGGGEQYFGPGTRLTVT.

In this sample, this clone turned up a few times. This chain connects TRBV7-6 to TRBJ2-7; 10 bases match TRBD2. CDR1 is SGHVS and CDR2 is FNYEAQ in the germline V gene. Unmatched junction bases numbered 7, after V lost 7 bases and J lost 4 bases. The CDR3 extends over 14 amino acids. In DNA form, the CDR3 reads TGTGCCAGCATTCCACTAGCGGGATCGTACGAGCAGTACTTC. This gives the protein CASIPLAGSYEQYF. Full variable domain (rest looked up from reference TRBV7-6 and TRBJ2-7): GAGVSQSPRYKVTKRGQDVALRCDPISGHVSLYWYRQALGQGPEFLTYFNYEAQQDKSGLPNDRFSAERPEGSISTLTIQRTEQRDSAMYRCASIPLAGSYEQYFGPGTRLTVT.

The chain carries TRBV15 and TRBJ2-5, with a weak D call TRBD2 (5 bases). With 1 base removed from V and 2 bases from J, the gap between germline ends came to 11 bases. This CDR3 contains 15 residues. CDR1 LNHNV and CDR2 YYDKDF come from the germline V gene (reference sequence). This CDR3 reads CATSRAQTMQETQYF. Here the CDR3 DNA reads TGTGCCACCAGCAGAGCACAGACTATGCAAGAGACCCAGTACTTC.

This clone was picked up a small number of times. In nucleotides, the CDR3 is TGCGCCAGCAGCCAGGGACAGTCCAATGAAAAACTGTTTTTT. Translation: CASSQGQSNEKLFF. The J gene is TRBJ1-4, the V gene TRBV4-3, with 7 bases fitting TRBD1. CDR1 and CDR2 (germline): LGHNA, YSLEER. CDR3 size: 14 residues. With 3 bases clipped from V and 5 bases from J, the junction kept 3 bases outside the gene matches.

The chain uses TRBV7-8 and TRBJ2-5, with a weak D call TRBD1 (6 bases). The CDR3 is 15 residues long. Germline V gene data show CDR1 as SGHVS and CDR2 as FQNEAQ. V lost 5 bases, J lost 0 bases, and 13 bases lay in between. The CDR3 loop reads CASSPQGHDQETQYF. CDR3 coding DNA: TGTGCCAGCAGCCCTCAGGGACACGACCAAGAGACCCAGTACTTC. Full variable domain (remainder filled in from reference TRBV7-8 and TRBJ2-5): GAGVSQSPRYKVAKRGQDVALRCDPISGHVSLFWYQQALGQGPEFLTYFQNEAQLDKSGLPSDRFFAERPEGSVSTLKIQRTQQEDSAVYLCASSPQGHDQETQYFGPGTRLLVL.

This chain uses TRBV11-2 with TRBJ2-1; the D gene is possibly TRBD2 (6 bases). Germline V lookup: CDR1 SGHAT, CDR2 FQNNGV. The CDR3 has 14 residues. Trimming left V 3 bases short and J 5 bases short, with 11 bases between. For the CDR3, the DNA is TGTGCCAGCAGCTTCGGCATAGCGGACAATGAGCAGTTCTTC. It is translated as CASSFGIADNEQFF.

Only one count was recorded for this clone. V usage is TRBV18 and J usage is TRBJ2-3; D may be TRBD2 (5 bases). V lost 1 base to trimming and J lost 6 bases, with 11 bases between them. The CDR3 covers 14 residues. Germline V lookup: CDR1 KGHSH, CDR2 LQKENI. The CDR3 coding sequence is TGTGCCAGCTCACCACTAGAGGGCGGGGATACGCAGTATTTT. Residues: CASSPLEGGDTQYF.

This clone was observed once. One end of the junction varies from germline; a read error may be responsible. The chain is built from TRBV7-9 and TRBJ2-7, with 7 bases that match TRBD1. Germline V CDR1 and CDR2: SEHNR, FQNEAQ (reference sequence). This CDR3 spans 13 amino acids. CDR3 sequence (DNA): TGTTCCAGCACGACAGGGAATAGCTACGAGCAGTACTTC. It yields the protein CSSTTGNSYEQYF.

In this sample, this clone turned up a few times. V gene TRBV30 combines with J gene TRBJ2-7, with 8 bases fitting TRBD2. This CDR3 has 12 amino acids. Per germline, CDR1 GTSNPN and CDR2 SVGIG (reference sequence). The V gene end was trimmed by 4 bases and the J gene end by 4 bases; junction bases not matched to a gene: 3. CDR3 sequence: CAWTGGGYEQYF. The CDR3 DNA reads as TGTGCCTGGACGGGGGGGGGTTACGAGCAGTACTTC.

V usage is TRBV10-3 and J usage is TRBJ1-1; 9 nucleotides agree with TRBD1. J was trimmed by 6 bases and V by 8 bases; bases with no gene match: 10. The CDR3 totals 14 residues. The germline CDR1 and CDR2 sequences are ENHRY and SYGVKD. CDR3 sequence reads: CAIHGGQGKPEAFF. In DNA form, the CDR3 reads TGTGCCATCCACGGGGGACAGGGAAAACCTGAAGCTTTCTTT.

V and J are TRBV19 and TRBJ1-3; D ambiguous. The CDR3 runs 12 residues. CDR1 and CDR2 (germline): LNHDA, SQIVND (reference sequence). The ends were cut back, 10 bases at V and 1 base at J, with 8 bases in the middle. CDR3 DNA: TGTGCCACCCGGTGGTCTGGAAACACCATATATTTT. Encoded protein: CATRWSGNTIYF.

The rearrangement joins TRBV28 to TRBJ1-2; TRBD1 might be the D (5 bases). Germline V gene data show CDR1 as MDHEN and CDR2 as SYDVKM. The CDR3 has 13 residues. V lost 1 base and J 8 bases, leaving 11 bases between the germline ends. CDR3 bases: TGTGCCAGCAGTTTATCGGGGGGGTCGGGCTACACCTTC. It specifies CASSLSGGSGYTF.

This sequence joins TRBV29-1 and TRBJ2-3; 14 nucleotides match TRBD2. V gave up 8 bases and J gave up 2 bases; unmatched junction bases: 6. This CDR3 is 15 amino acids long. The germline CDR1 and CDR2 sequences are SQVTM and ANQGSEA. CDR3 sequence reads: CSSGTSGGHTDTQYF. In DNA, the CDR3 is TGCAGCTCAGGGACTAGCGGGGGACACACAGATACGCAGTATTTT.

J is TRBJ1-4 and V is TRBV29-1; D unresolved. Trimming left V 5 bases short and J 6 bases short, with 10 bases between. Germline V gives CDR1 SQVTM, CDR2 ANQGSEA. The CDR3 is 12 residues long. The CDR3 here is CSVRNSDEKLFF. The CDR3 DNA reads as TGCAGCGTTCGTAACAGTGATGAAAAACTGTTTTTT.

J is TRBJ2-5 and V is TRBV6-5; a possible D gene is TRBD1 (6 bases). The germline CDR1 and CDR2 sequences are MNHEY and SVGAGI. The CDR3 has 14 amino acids. V was pared by 2 bases and J by 5 bases, with 12 bases between. The CDR3 DNA is TGTGCCAGCAGTTACAGAGGGGGAGCTGAGACCCAGTACTTC. Translated: CASSYRGGAETQYF.

The V and J genes are TRBV21-1 and TRBJ2-5; TRBD1, the table's D call, lacks a check against the DNA. TRBV21-1 is recorded as a pseudogene. CDR3 length: 15 residues. CDR3 amino acids: CASSSLQGGRETQYF. CDR3 nucleotides: TGTGCCAGCAGCTCGCTGCAGGGGGGCCGCGAGACCCAGTACTTC.

The chain has TRBV5-4 and TRBJ2-7, with 8 bases matching TRBD1. The germline gives CDR1 SGHNT, CDR2 YYREEE (reference sequence). This CDR3 is built from 15 residues. V shed 6 bases, J shed 4 bases, and the junction held 12 bases outside the gene matches. The CDR3 is CASKSGTGIIYEQYF. In DNA, the CDR3 is TGTGCCAGCAAGTCCGGGACAGGAATTATTTACGAGCAGTACTTC.

The chain combines TRBV6-1 with TRBJ2-3, with a possible D match to TRBD1 (5 bases). Germline CDR1 reads MNHNS; CDR2 reads SASEGT. Deletions cut 5 bases from V and 3 bases from J, with 12 bases between. This CDR3 spans 14 amino acids. CDR3 coding DNA: TGTGCCAGCAGTTCTAGGGGCGCGACAGATACGCAGTATTTT. Protein sequence: CASSSRGATDTQYF.

The rearrangement joins TRBV11-2 to TRBJ2-1; 13 nucleotides match TRBD2. The trim removed 4 bases at V and 4 bases at J, leaving 7 bases unmatched. The CDR3 is 17 residues long. Germline V gives CDR1 SGHAT, CDR2 FQNNGV. For the CDR3, the DNA is TGTGCCAGCAGCTCCGAACGGACTAGCGGGAGTTACAATGAGCAGTTCTTC. Protein: CASSSERTSGSYNEQFF.

In nucleotides, the CDR3 is TGTGCCAGCAGCTTAGGGGTTACTAGCGAGCAAGAGACCCAGTACTTC. Encoded protein: CASSLGVTSEQETQYF. This chain uses TRBV7-2 with TRBJ2-5; 7 nucleotides match TRBD2. Trimming at V came to 1 base and at J to 2 bases, leaving 7 bases not matched to a gene. There are 16 residues in the CDR3. The germline gives CDR1 SGHTA, CDR2 FQGNSA.

This clone was recorded only once. The rearrangement joins TRBV7-3 to TRBJ2-3; no definite D call. The CDR3 runs to 15 residues. The germline CDR1 and CDR2 sequences are SGHTA and FQGTGA. The V gene lost 3 bases and the J gene lost 2 bases, with 12 bases spanning the gap. In DNA, the CDR3 is TGTGCCAGCAGCTTGGGCAGTTTTTACACAGATACGCAGTATTTT. Protein product: CASSLGSFYTDTQYF.

With respect to this clone: A read error may produce the germline difference seen at one junction end. The chain has TRBV7-8 and TRBJ2-3; 7 bases are shared with TRBD1. CDR1 and CDR2 (germline): SGHVS, FQNEAQ. The CDR3 covers 12 residues. The CDR3 is CAGSLGDSSQYF. In DNA form, the CDR3 reads TGTGCCGGCAGCTTAGGGGACAGTTCGCAGTATTTT.

A word on this clone: Germline is not matched at one junction end, which may reflect a read error. The J gene is TRBJ1-2, the V gene TRBV7-9, with D uncertain. This CDR3 is 12 amino acids long. The germline V gene has CDR1 SEHNR and CDR2 FQNEAQ (reference sequence). The CDR3 coding sequence is TGTTCCAGCAGCTTTGAGGATTATGGCTACACCTTC. Its protein product is CSSSFEDYGYTF.

The rearrangement joins TRBV12-5 to TRBJ2-1, with TRBD1 matching 10 bases. Germline trimming cut 2 bases from V and 7 bases from J; bases unmatched to any gene: 17. Per the germline V gene, CDR1 is LGHNT and CDR2 is FRNRAP. This CDR3 has 19 amino acids. The CDR3 reads CASGLSTGTGVPPGNEQFF. The CDR3 nucleotides read TGTGCTAGTGGTTTGTCGACCGGGACAGGGGTCCCCCCAGGTAATGAGCAGTTCTTC.

The rearrangement links TRBV18 to TRBJ1-1; D gene ambiguous. The ends were cut back, 3 bases at V and 6 bases at J, with 11 bases in the middle. Germline lookup yields CDR1 KGHSH and CDR2 LQKENI. This CDR3 spans 13 amino acids. The CDR3 nucleotides read TGTGCCAGCTCACCCCGGGGATCCGCTGAAGCTTTCTTT. Translating it yields CASSPRGSAEAFF. The complete variable domain, with remaining parts taken from reference TRBV18 and TRBJ1-1, reads NAGVMQNPRHLVRRRGQEARLRCSPMKGHSHVYWYRQLPEEGLKFMVYLQKENIIDESGMPKERFSAEFPKEGPSILRIQQVVRGDSAAYFCASSPRGSAEAFFGQGTRLTVV.